The rows below give T cell receptor beta chains drawn from one sample of a study of T cell responses to AZD1222 COVID-19 vaccine. TCRdb's table, derived via immunoSEQ multiplex PCR, lists solely in-frame clones and lacks some. The sample includes 80,000 to 100,000 clones, roughly 86% of them seen just once. The input for sequencing was peripheral blood, taken on day 0 of MenACWY control vaccination. Source of these receptors: an adult in good health. Each CDR3 is given with its conserved first and last residue. The D gene is left open where the match is weak. For some rows the clone size is stated as once, few or many, or as a class when expanded; others skip it.

J gene	D gene	clone size	V gene	CDR3 protein	CDR3 DNA
TRBJ1-6	.	.	TRBV14	CASSLVGGNSPLHF	TGTGCCAGCAGCCTTGTTGGGGGAAATTCACCCCTCCACTTT
TRBJ1-5	.	.	TRBV5-1	CASSLWTRYQHF	TGCGCCAGCAGCTTGTGGACAAGATACCAGCATTTT
TRBJ2-2	.	.	TRBV7-2	CASSSSSSIPRELFF	TGTGCCAGCAGCTCCAGTAGTAGCATACCAAGGGAGCTGTTTTTT
TRBJ2-7	.	.	TRBV10-1	CASSNGGRGPYEQYF	TGCGCCAGCAGTAACGGTGGGAGGGGGCCCTACGAGCAGTACTTC
TRBJ2-1	TRBD2	few	TRBV9	CASSARTSGNNEQFF	TGTGCCAGCAGCGCTAGGACTAGCGGTAACAATGAGCAGTTCTTC
TRBJ2-7	.	once	TRBV5-1	CASSLAGQGGYEQYF	TGCGCCAGCAGCTTGGCCGGCCAAGGGGGGTACGAGCAGTACTTC
TRBJ2-7	.	.	TRBV9	CASSVGAGSPAEQYF	TGTGCCAGCAGCGTAGGGGCGGGGAGTCCCGCCGAGCAGTACTTC
TRBJ2-7	.	.	TRBV19	CASSPGPLSYEQYF	TGTGCCAGTAGTCCCGGGCCCTTGTCCTACGAGCAGTACTTC
TRBJ1-2	TRBD1	.	TRBV29-1	CSVDNKIGTGRYGYTF	TGCAGCGTTGACAATAAAATCGGGACAGGGCGCTATGGCTACACCTTC
TRBJ1-5	.	.	TRBV28	CASSSRTVNQPQHF	TGTGCCAGCAGTTCCCGGACAGTCAATCAGCCCCAGCATTTT
TRBJ2-3	TRBD2	.	TRBV7-7	CASSLTAGGQDTQYF	TGTGCCAGCAGCTTAACAGCGGGGGGGCAAGATACGCAGTATTTT
TRBJ1-2	.	.	TRBV9	CASSVGGQEISGYTF	TGTGCCAGCAGCGTAGGGGGGCAGGAAATCTCTGGCTACACCTTC
TRBJ1-2	.	.	TRBV5-1	CASSINRDSYGYTF	TGCGCCAGCAGCATTAACCGGGACTCCTATGGCTACACCTTC
TRBJ1-1	.	few	TRBV19	CASSIDRGHSGAEAFF	TGTGCCAGTAGTATAGATCGTGGTCATTCGGGGGCTGAAGCTTTCTTT
TRBJ2-3	.	.	TRBV7-2	CASSLAPPGGPDTQYF	TGTGCCAGCAGCTTAGCTCCGCCGGGGGGCCCAGATACGCAGTATTTT
TRBJ2-1	TRBD1	.	TRBV4-1	CASSQATPGQGINEQFF	TGCGCCAGCAGCCAAGCGACCCCGGGACAGGGGATCAATGAGCAGTTCTTC
TRBJ1-2	TRBD1	.	TRBV12-3/TRBV12-4	CASSLVGGGGYTF	TGTGCCAGCAGTTTAGTAGGGGGCGGTGGCTACACCTTC
TRBJ1-1	.	.	TRBV4-3	CASSQGTENTEAFF	TGCGCCAGCAGCCAAGGTACAGAAAACACTGAAGCTTTCTTT
TRBJ1-1	TRBD1	.	TRBV28	CASSYVTGDGNTEAFF	TGTGCCAGCAGCTATGTGACAGGGGATGGGAACACTGAAGCTTTCTTT
TRBJ2-1	TRBD2	.	TRBV7-2	CASSRSTSGGPYNEQFF	TGTGCCAGCAGCCGTTCGACTAGCGGGGGCCCCTACAATGAGCAGTTCTTC
TRBJ1-6	.	.	TRBV6-2/TRBV6-3	CASSYFRLDNSPLHF	TGTGCCAGCAGTTACTTCAGGCTCGATAATTCACCCCTCCACTTT
TRBJ2-1	TRBD2	.	TRBV7-3	CASSPRLAEGNEQFF	TGTGCCAGCAGCCCGCGACTAGCCGAGGGCAATGAGCAGTTCTTC
TRBJ1-1	.	.	TRBV3-1/TRBV3-2	CASSLRKGTYGTEAFF	TGTGCCAGCAGCCTTCGAAAGGGGACGTATGGCACTGAAGCTTTCTTT
TRBJ2-2	TRBD1	.	TRBV29-1	CSVVGGSRSGELFF	TGCAGCGTTGTAGGGGGCTCGAGGTCCGGGGAGCTGTTTTTT
TRBJ1-6	.	.	TRBV5-5	CASSLGLNTLVSPLHF	TGTGCCAGCAGCTTGGGCCTTAATACACTGGTTTCACCCCTCCACTTT
TRBJ1-2	.	few	TRBV7-2	CASSLGHLYYGYTF	TGTGCCAGCAGCTTGGGACACCTCTACTATGGCTACACCTTC
TRBJ1-5	.	.	TRBV30	CAWSFASNQPQHF	TGTGCCTGGAGTTTCGCTAGCAATCAGCCCCAGCATTTT
TRBJ2-7	TRBD1	.	TRBV27	CASSDRGPYEQYF	TGTGCCAGCAGTGACAGGGGGCCCTACGAGCAGTACTTC
TRBJ1-2	TRBD1	.	TRBV7-2	CASSSGGRGYTF	TGTGCCAGCAGCTCAGGGGGCAGGGGCTACACCTTC
TRBJ1-2	.	.	TRBV5-6	CASSWGRGQGNHYGYTF	TGTGCCAGCAGCTGGGGCCGGGGACAAGGAAATCACTATGGCTACACCTTC
TRBJ1-4	TRBD1	.	TRBV19	CASSMMGQGGEKLFF	TGTGCCAGTAGTATGATGGGACAGGGAGGTGAAAAACTGTTTTTT
TRBJ1-1	.	once	TRBV5-1	CASSRDTNTEAFF	TGCGCCAGCAGCCGGGACACGAACACTGAAGCTTTCTTT
TRBJ2-2	TRBD1	.	TRBV11-2	CASSLQGMGGELFF	TGTGCCAGCAGCCTACAGGGGATGGGCGGGGAGCTGTTTTTT
TRBJ1-5	.	.	TRBV28	CASSWLGQYQPQHF	TGTGCCAGCAGTTGGCTTGGACAGTATCAGCCCCAGCATTTT
TRBJ1-1	.	.	TRBV6-5	CASSYLDRQSEAFF	TGTGCCAGCAGTTACTTAGACAGGCAATCTGAAGCTTTCTTT
TRBJ2-5	TRBD1	.	TRBV5-1	CASSRTGGSETQYF	TGCGCCAGCAGCCGGACAGGGGGCTCTGAGACCCAGTACTTC
TRBJ1-4	.	few	TRBV5-5	CASSSPGQATNEKLFF	TGTGCCAGCAGTTCACCGGGACAAGCAACTAATGAAAAACTGTTTTTT
TRBJ1-4	.	once	TRBV7-9	CASSLSGQTNEKLFF	TGTGCCAGCAGCTTAAGTGGACAAACTAATGAAAAACTGTTTTTT
TRBJ1-2	.	.	TRBV28	CASSTTGRTYGYTF	TGTGCCAGCAGTACGACCGGACGTACGTATGGCTACACCTTC
TRBJ1-6	TRBD1	.	TRBV6-5	CASSLDRGSSPLHF	TGTGCCAGCAGTTTGGACAGGGGAAGTTCACCCCTCCACTTT
TRBJ1-2	TRBD1	once	TRBV7-9	CASSLTGTGSSGGYTF	TGTGCCAGCAGCTTAACTGGGACAGGCTCCTCTGGCGGCTACACCTTC
TRBJ2-7	TRBD1	.	TRBV27	CASSHGQAYEQYF	TGTGCCAGCAGTCATGGACAGGCGTACGAGCAGTACTTC
TRBJ1-1	.	.	TRBV5-4	CASSLPGTEAFF	TGTGCCAGCAGCTTGCCCGGTACTGAAGCTTTCTTT
TRBJ2-7	.	.	TRBV9	CASSVDGGLSYEQYF	TGTGCCAGCAGCGTAGACGGGGGGCTTTCCTACGAGCAGTACTTC
TRBJ2-3	.	.	TRBV9	CASSVGPQNPTDTQYF	TGTGCCAGCAGCGTAGGCCCTCAGAACCCCACAGATACGCAGTATTTT